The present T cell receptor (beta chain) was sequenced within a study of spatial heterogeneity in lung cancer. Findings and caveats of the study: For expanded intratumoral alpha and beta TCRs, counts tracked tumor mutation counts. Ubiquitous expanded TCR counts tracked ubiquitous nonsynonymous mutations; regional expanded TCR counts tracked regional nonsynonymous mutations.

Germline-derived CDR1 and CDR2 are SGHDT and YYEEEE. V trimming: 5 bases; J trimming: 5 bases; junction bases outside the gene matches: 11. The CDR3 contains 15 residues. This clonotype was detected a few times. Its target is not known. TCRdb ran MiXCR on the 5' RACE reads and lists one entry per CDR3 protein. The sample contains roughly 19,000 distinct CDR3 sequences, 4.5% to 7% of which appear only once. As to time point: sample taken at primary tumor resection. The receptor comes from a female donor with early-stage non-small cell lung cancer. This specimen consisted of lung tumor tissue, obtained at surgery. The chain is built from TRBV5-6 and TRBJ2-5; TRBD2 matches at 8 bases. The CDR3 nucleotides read TGTGCCAGCAGACTTCGGAGCGGGAGTAGGGAGACCCAGTACTTC. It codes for CASRLRSGSRETQYF.